The next 16 T cell receptor beta chains were all read from a single sample in a study of blood T cell repertoires in COVID-19. The data were produced by immunoSEQ multiplex PCR, yet TCRdb's version contains in-frame clones alone and is incomplete. This table has about 150,000 clones, about 89% appearing once. Input material: peripheral blood. The receptors derive from a man between 45 and 60 years old who had recovered from COVID-19.

The rearrangement uses TRBV5-4 and TRBJ2-5; D may be TRBD1 (5 bases). Germline-derived CDR1 and CDR2 are SGHNT and YYREEE (reference sequence). The CDR3 length is 17 residues. The V and J ends lost 1 base and 0 bases respectively, with 16 bases between them. Here the CDR3 reads CASSLYIDSAYQETQYF. The CDR3 DNA is TGTGCCAGCAGCTTGTATATCGACAGCGCGTACCAAGAGACCCAGTACTTC.

The chain joins TRBV14 to TRBJ2-5; possibly TRBD2 for D (6 bases). Per the germline V gene, CDR1 is SGHDN and CDR2 is FVKESK. The CDR3 has 13 residues. V was cut by 5 bases and J by 7 bases, with 14 bases left in between. The CDR3 reads CASSMRRGGTQYF. The CDR3 DNA reads TGTGCCAGCAGCATGAGGCGGGGTGGGACCCAGTACTTC.

The chain couples TRBV5-6 to TRBJ1-2; D call uncertain. The CDR3 consists of 13 residues. Germline assignment: CDR1 SGHDT and CDR2 YYEEEE. Trimming removed 3 bases from V and 5 bases from J, with 11 bases in between. The CDR3 region is CASSSGNGYGYTF. Here the CDR3 DNA reads TGTGCCAGCAGCTCCGGGAACGGGTATGGCTACACCTTC.

V usage is TRBV11-3 and J usage is TRBJ1-6; D perhaps matches TRBD1 (5 bases). V lost 6 bases and J 0 bases, leaving 12 bases between the germline ends. The CDR3 spans 16 residues. The germline V gene encodes CDR1 SGHNT and CDR2 YENEEA. The CDR3 is CASSFGGSSYNSPLHF. CDR3 bases: TGTGCCAGCAGTTTTGGGGGGAGCTCCTATAATTCACCCCTCCACTTT.

The chain links TRBV16 to TRBJ2-5; 8 positions match TRBD1. The CDR3 loop spans 20 amino acids. The V and J ends lost 1 base and 1 base, in that order; junction bases with no gene match: 17. From germline, CDR1 is KGHSY and CDR2 FQNENV. The CDR3 sequence is CASSQLGRGRDRSAQETQYF. For the CDR3, the DNA is TGTGCCAGCAGCCAATTGGGGCGGGGCCGGGACAGGAGTGCCCAAGAGACCCAGTACTTC. The full variable domain, with the rest looked up from reference TRBV16 and TRBJ2-5, is GEEVAQTPKHLVRGEGQKAKLYCAPIKGHSYVFWYQQVLKNEFKFLISFQNENVFDETGMPKERFSAKCLPNSPCSLEIQATKLEDSAVYFCASSQLGRGRDRSAQETQYFGPGTRLLVL.

The chain combines TRBV5-5 with TRBJ1-1, with TRBD1 matching 8 bases. V lost 0 bases and J lost 4; bases outside the gene matches: 5. CDR1 is SGHKS, CDR2 YYEKEE, per germline (reference sequence). CDR3 size: 15 residues. CDR3 nucleotides: TGTGCCAGCAGCTTGGTACAGGGGGGAAGCACTGAAGCTTTCTTT. As protein: CASSLVQGGSTEAFF.

This clone showed up just once. This rearrangement joins TRBV6-2 or TRBV6-3 to TRBJ2-5, with 12 bases identical to TRBD2. V lost 3 bases and J lost 3; bases outside the gene matches: 11. The germline V gene has CDR1 MNHEY and CDR2 SVGEGT. The CDR3 length is 18 residues. For the CDR3, the DNA is TGTGCCAGCAGTTATTCAACAAGACTAGCGGGGGCCGAAGAGACCCAGTACTTC. It specifies CASSYSTRLAGAEETQYF.

V and J are TRBV19 and TRBJ1-1, with TRBD1 matching 9 bases. Germline V lookup: CDR1 LNHDA, CDR2 SQIVND (reference sequence). The J segment lost 9 bases and the V segment lost 2 bases, leaving 7 bases of the junction unmatched. The CDR3 is made up of 14 amino acids. CDR3 residues: CASSISDGQGQAFF. For the CDR3, the DNA is TGTGCCAGTAGTATATCCGATGGACAGGGGCAAGCTTTCTTT.

The J gene is TRBJ1-2, the V gene TRBV9; D is perhaps TRBD1 (6 bases). CDR3 length: 13 amino acids. The germline gives CDR1 SGDLS, CDR2 YYNGEE. The V gene lost 0 bases and the J gene lost 10 bases, with 13 bases spanning the gap. As DNA, the CDR3 is TGTGCCAGCAGCGTAGGGGGGCAAAGGGACTACACCTTC. Amino acids: CASSVGGQRDYTF.

J is TRBJ2-2 and V is TRBV3-1 (or the pseudogene TRBV3-2); possibly TRBD2 for D (5 bases). The CDR3 covers 14 residues. Germline CDR1 reads LGHDT; CDR2 reads YNNKEL (reference sequence). Trimming removed 4 bases at V and 3 bases at J, with 9 bases between. For the CDR3, the DNA is TGTGCCAGCAGCCCTGGACTGGACACCGGGGAGCTGTTTTTT. It translates to CASSPGLDTGELFF.

V gene TRBV19 combines with J gene TRBJ1-5; 7 bases align to TRBD1. The CDR3 has 15 amino acids. The germline V gene encodes CDR1 LNHDA and CDR2 SQIVND (reference sequence). V lost 6 bases to trimming and J lost 1 base; unmatched junction nucleotides: 6. In nucleotides, the CDR3 is TGTGCCAGTAGCACAGGGGTTGGGAGCAATCAGCCCCAGCATTTT. Its translation: CASSTGVGSNQPQHF.

The chain employs TRBV7-9 and TRBJ2-5; 8 nucleotides line up with TRBD1. This CDR3 spans 15 amino acids. Trimming at V came to 3 bases and at J to 4 bases, leaving 7 bases not matched to a gene. Germline V gene sequence: CDR1 SEHNR, CDR2 FQNEAQ (reference sequence). This CDR3 reads CASSFPTGDGETQYF. The CDR3 bases are TGTGCCAGCAGCTTCCCGACAGGGGACGGAGAGACCCAGTACTTC.

V gene TRBV7-9 combines with J gene TRBJ1-6, with 7 bases identical to TRBD1. Germline-derived CDR1 and CDR2 are SEHNR and FQNEAQ (reference sequence). The CDR3 covers 14 residues. With V trimmed by 5 bases and J by 14 bases, 12 bases remained unmatched. The CDR3 sequence: CASSHTGDHSALHF. Written as DNA, the CDR3 is TGTGCCAGCAGCCATACAGGGGATCATAGCGCCCTCCACTTT. Complete variable domain (other parts from reference TRBV7-9 and TRBJ1-6): DTGVSQNPRHKITKRGQNVTFRCDPISEHNRLYWYRQTLGQGPEFLTYFQNEAQLEKSRLLSDRFSAERPKGSFSTLEIQRTEQGDSAMYLCASSHTGDHSALHFGNGTRLTVT.

This chain connects TRBV10-3 to TRBJ1-1; TRBD1 is a possible D gene (5 bases). The CDR3 loop spans 12 amino acids. Trimming stripped 11 bases from V and 1 base from J, with 11 bases between. CDR1 and CDR2 from the germline V gene are ENHRY and SYGVKD. This CDR3 is CAAGGWNTEAFF. CDR3 coding DNA: TGTGCCGCCGGGGGTTGGAACACTGAAGCTTTCTTT.

The chain employs TRBV24-1 and TRBJ2-2, with a tentative D call TRBD1 (5 bases). V was cut by 4 bases and J by 6 bases, with 17 bases left in between. CDR3 length: 16 residues. Germline assignment: CDR1 KGHDR and CDR2 SFDVKD. DNA of the CDR3: TGTGCCACCAGTGACTCCAGACAGCCGCCCGCCGGGGAGCTGTTTTTT. Its protein is CATSDSRQPPAGELFF.

The rearrangement links TRBV7-9 to TRBJ2-3; the match to TRBD2 covers 9 bases. CDR3 size: 17 residues. Germline CDR1 is SEHNR and CDR2 is FQNEAQ (reference sequence). Trimming removed 5 bases from V and 5 bases from J; junction bases left unmatched: 14. This CDR3 is CASSPSRPRGGRDTQYF. The CDR3 DNA follows: TGTGCCAGCAGCCCAAGTCGCCCGCGGGGGGGCAGAGATACGCAGTATTTT.